The 26 T cell receptor beta chains in this list originate from one sample, sequenced in a study of CD8+ T cells in alopecia areata. In each case, RNA was isolated and then reverse transcribed into cDNA as the sequencing template. Sequenced by immunoSEQ multiplex PCR; TCRdb stores in-frame clones only, minus some. The sample holds around 190,000 clones, about 56% seen once. Sequenced: CD8+ T cells sorted from blood. These receptors all come from a human donor in good health.

This clone turned up a few times. This chain links TRBV29-1 with TRBJ1-1, with D hard to call. Deletions cut 7 bases from V and 12 bases from J, with 9 bases between. Germline CDR1 SQVTM, CDR2 ANQGSEA. This CDR3 region has 8 residues. The DNA of the CDR3 is TGCAGCGGTGGAGGGACTTTCTTT. Protein sequence: CSGGGTFF.

The chain uses TRBV5-5 and TRBJ2-2; D not certain. V lost 4 bases to trimming and J lost 6 bases, with 16 bases between them. The CDR3 is 15 amino acids. Germline CDR1 is SGHKS and CDR2 is YYEKEE (reference sequence). For the CDR3, the DNA is TGTGCCAGCAGCCCGTGGGCCTTGGGCCCCGGGGAGCTGTTTTTT. Protein sequence: CASSPWALGPGELFF. The whole variable domain, remainder taken from reference TRBV5-5 and TRBJ2-2, is DAGVTQSPTHLIKTRGQQVTLRCSPISGHKSVSWYQQVLGQGPQFIFQYYEKEERGRGNFPDRFSARQFPNYSSELNVNALLLGDSALYLCASSPWALGPGELFFGEGSRLTVL.

The chain recombines TRBV7-9 with TRBJ1-2, with D uncertain. The germline V gene has CDR1 SEHNR and CDR2 FQNEAQ (reference sequence). The CDR3 spans 15 residues. Trimming left V 3 bases short and J 8 bases short, with 19 bases between. Here the CDR3 DNA reads TGTGCCAGCAGCTTGGACGTCGGTAAAGCAGACGGCTACACCTTC. It encodes CASSLDVGKADGYTF.

For the CDR3, the DNA is TGTGCCAGCAGCTTAGTATACGGGAACTATGGCTACACCTTC. It encodes CASSLVYGNYGYTF. V gene TRBV11-2 combines with J gene TRBJ1-2; D unclear. V gave up 1 base and J gave up 2 bases, with 8 bases separating them. The CDR3 length is 14 residues. The V gene's germline CDR1 is SGHAT and CDR2 FQNNGV. The full variable domain, in which reference TRBV11-2 and TRBJ1-2 provide the parts outside the CDR3, is EAGVAQSPRYKIIEKRQSVAFWCNPISGHATLYWYQQILGQGPKLLIQFQNNGVVDDSQLPKDRFSAERLKGVDSTLKIQPAKLEDSAVYLCASSLVYGNYGYTFGSGTRLTVV.

This chain uses TRBV7-8 with TRBJ2-4, with D perhaps TRBD1 or TRBD2 (5 bases each). CDR3 length equals 18 residues. V shed 3 bases and J shed 0 bases, with 18 bases lying between them. CDR1 SGHVS and CDR2 FQNEAQ come from the germline V gene. CDR3 sequence reads: CASSFGTALELAKNIQYF. As DNA, the CDR3 is TGTGCCAGCAGCTTCGGGACGGCTTTAGAGCTAGCCAAAAACATTCAGTACTTC.

This chain joins TRBV7-2 and TRBJ2-5; D is tentatively TRBD1 or TRBD2 (5 bases each). Germline lookup yields CDR1 SGHTA and CDR2 FQGNSA. This CDR3 comprises 14 residues. V shed 3 bases and J shed 1 base, with 9 bases lying between them. CDR3 protein: CASSFPGTQETQYF. CDR3 bases: TGTGCCAGCAGCTTCCCCGGGACCCAAGAGACCCAGTACTTC.

The chain links TRBV29-1 to TRBJ1-2; D is undetermined. CDR1 is SQVTM, CDR2 ANQGSEA, per germline. V lost 2 bases and J 8 bases, leaving 12 bases between the germline ends. The CDR3 runs to 12 residues. CDR3 DNA: TGCAGCGTTGAATCGGGCGCAGGCGGCTACACCTTC. This translates into CSVESGAGGYTF.

The gene calls are TRBV4-1 and TRBJ1-1; the D is unclear. The CDR3 runs 14 residues. Trimming left V 0 bases short and J 5 bases short, with 10 bases between. Per germline, CDR1 MGHRA and CDR2 YSYEKL. In DNA form, the CDR3 reads TGCGCCAGCAGCCAAGAGATGGGAGGAACTGAAGCTTTCTTT. This codes for CASSQEMGGTEAFF.

Notes on this clone: This sequence is one base from a far larger clone and is likely a read error. This chain joins TRBV7-9 and TRBJ1-2; weak D call: TRBD1 (6 bases). V was pared by 3 bases and J by 8 bases, with 19 bases between. The CDR3 runs to 15 residues. Germline loops: CDR1 SEHNR, CDR2 FQNEAQ (reference sequence). In DNA, the CDR3 is TGTGCCAGCAGCTTGGCGCGGGGGGCCTGGCAGGGCTACACCTTC. This sequence encodes CASSLARGAWQGYTF.

This clone was observed a single time. Germline and junction disagree at one end, which may indicate a read error. This chain uses TRBV5-6 with TRBJ2-7; 9 bases are a match to TRBD1. CDR1 and CDR2 (germline): SGHDT, YYEEEE. This CDR3 is built from 14 residues. The CDR3 reads CASSSTGTGYVPNF. The DNA of the CDR3 is TGTGCCAGCAGCTCAACCGGGACAGGGTATGTCCCCAACTTC. The full variable domain, its missing parts supplied by reference TRBV5-6 and TRBJ2-7, is DAGVTQSPTHLIKTRGQQVTLRCSPKSGHDTVSWYQQALGQGPQFIFQYYEEEERQRGNFPDRFSGHQFPNYSSELNVNALLLGDSALYLCASSSTGTGYVPNFGPGTRLTVT.

In this sample, this clone turned up a few times. The V and J genes are TRBV19 and TRBJ2-1; 7 positions agree with TRBD2. This CDR3 has 13 amino acids. Looked up from germline, CDR1 is LNHDA and CDR2 is SQIVND (reference sequence). The junction had 3 bases not matched to a gene; V was cut back by 5 bases and J by 5 bases. Here the CDR3 DNA reads TGTGCCAGTAGTGCGGGAGTTGACAATGAGCAGTTCTTC. Amino acid sequence: CASSAGVDNEQFF. The full variable domain, rest sourced from reference TRBV19 and TRBJ2-1, is DGGITQSPKYLFRKEGQNVTLSCEQNLNHDAMYWYRQDPGQGLRLIYYSQIVNDFQKGDIAEGYSVSREKKESFPLTVTSAQKNPTAFYLCASSAGVDNEQFFGPGTRLTVL.

This clone was observed a handful of times. The chain employs TRBV29-1 and TRBJ1-2; TRBD1 is a possible D gene (6 bases). Germline V gives CDR1 SQVTM, CDR2 ANQGSEA. CDR3 length: 15 amino acids. The ends were cut back, 5 bases at V and 1 base at J, with 17 bases in the middle. In nucleotides, the CDR3 is TGCAGCGTTAGGCGCCAGGGGTCGAGTAACTATGGCTACACCTTC. Translation gives CSVRRQGSSNYGYTF.

This clone was counted a few times. The chain combines TRBV2 with TRBJ2-5; D unresolved. The V end was cut by 9 bases, the J end by 1 base, with 15 bases between. Germline V gene data show CDR1 as SNHLY and CDR2 as FYNNEI. This CDR3 has 14 amino acids. DNA for the CDR3: TGTGCCAGTTCCATGTTCGCACGCCAAGAGACCCAGTACTTC. Its protein is CASSMFARQETQYF.

CDR3 DNA sequence: TGTGCCAGCAAGGACAGTTATTCACCCCTCCACTTT. Its protein is CASKDSYSPLHF. The gene calls are TRBV25-1 and TRBJ1-6; weak D call: TRBD1 (6 bases). The V gene's germline CDR1 is MGHDK and CDR2 SYGVNS. This CDR3 comprises 12 residues. The ends were cut back, 7 bases at V and 8 bases at J, with 9 bases in the middle.

The chain couples TRBV30 to TRBJ1-3; maybe TRBD1 (5 bases). The V and J ends lost 0 bases and 16 bases respectively, with 13 bases between them. The CDR3 is 11 amino acids. From germline, CDR1 is GTSNPN and CDR2 SVGIG (reference sequence). The CDR3: CAWSVAGHPYF. CDR3 sequence (DNA): TGTGCCTGGAGTGTAGCAGGGCACCCTTATTTT.

This clone has just a few counts. The J gene is TRBJ1-1, the V gene TRBV6-6; D remains unclear. Trimming removed 11 bases at V and 0 bases at J, with 10 bases between. Germline lookup yields CDR1 MNHNY and CDR2 SVGAGI (reference sequence). CDR3 length: 12 residues. Here the CDR3 DNA reads TGTGCCTCGGATGGATTGAACACTGAAGCTTTCTTT. It specifies CASDGLNTEAFF.

The V and J genes are TRBV25-1 and TRBJ2-1; the D is unclear. CDR1 and CDR2 (germline): MGHDK, SYGVNS. The CDR3 covers 13 residues. Trimming left V 6 bases short and J 0 bases short, with 6 bases between. The CDR3 is CASRESSYNEQFF. DNA for the CDR3: TGTGCCAGCAGGGAAAGCTCCTACAATGAGCAGTTCTTC.

The chain uses TRBV29-1 and TRBJ2-7; TRBD1 matches 7 bases. CDR1 and CDR2 (germline): SQVTM, ANQGSEA. V lost 2 bases, J lost 2 bases, and 6 bases stayed unmatched. The CDR3 totals 14 residues. The CDR3 nucleotides read TGCAGCGTTGAATCCGGACAGGAGACCTACGAGCAGTACTTC. Translating gives CSVESGQETYEQYF.

This clone has just one count. The V and J genes are TRBV20-1 and TRBJ1-2; a possible D gene is TRBD1 (5 bases). Looked up from germline, CDR1 is DFQATT and CDR2 is SNEGSKA (reference sequence). This CDR3 spans 11 amino acids. Trimming shortened V by 0 bases and J by 7 bases, and 6 bases separated the two germline ends. CDR3 loop: CSAREGAGYTF. For the CDR3, the DNA is TGCAGTGCTAGAGAAGGGGCTGGCTACACCTTC.

This sequence joins TRBV27 and TRBJ2-3, with TRBD2 identical over 8 bases. Germline V gene data show CDR1 as MNHEY and CDR2 as SMNVEV (reference sequence). The CDR3 consists of 16 residues. The V segment lost 1 base and the J segment 3 bases; nucleotides outside the gene matches: 6. The CDR3 reads CASSLFGGGWTDTQYF. The CDR3, as DNA: TGTGCCAGCAGTTTATTTGGCGGGGGGTGGACAGATACGCAGTATTTT.

V gene TRBV4-1 combines with J gene TRBJ2-1; TRBD2 might be the D (5 bases). CDR1 is MGHRA, CDR2 YSYEKL, per germline. Deletions cut 2 bases from V and 5 bases from J, with 16 bases between. CDR3 length: 16 amino acids. Here the CDR3 DNA reads TGCGCCAGCAGCCAACTCCCTAGGCTCGGGGACAATGAGCAGTTCTTC. Its protein product is CASSQLPRLGDNEQFF.

The rearrangement joins TRBV29-1 to TRBJ2-5; possible D gene TRBD2, 5 bases. V gave up 6 bases and J gave up 0 bases, with 14 bases separating them. The V gene's germline CDR1 is SQVTM and CDR2 ANQGSEA. CDR3 length: 14 amino acids. The CDR3 sequence: CSVQGRGYQETQYF. The CDR3, as DNA: TGCAGCGTCCAAGGGAGAGGGTACCAAGAGACCCAGTACTTC. The whole variable domain, filled in from reference TRBV29-1 and TRBJ2-5, reads SAVISQKPSRDICQRGTSLTIQCQVDSQVTMMFWYRQQPGQSLTLIATANQGSEATYESGFVIDKFPISRPNLTFSTLTVSNMSPEDSSIYLCSVQGRGYQETQYFGPGTRLLVL.

This rearrangement joins TRBV29-1 to TRBJ2-4; the D is unclear. CDR1 is SQVTM and CDR2 is ANQGSEA in the germline V gene. This CDR3 has 15 amino acids. The V end lost 1 base, the J end lost 0 bases, and 10 bases lay between the germline ends. CDR3 coding DNA: TGCAGCGTTGAAGGGCAAAGGATAGCCAAAAACATTCAGTACTTC. Translation gives CSVEGQRIAKNIQYF.

This rearrangement joins TRBV2 to TRBJ1-2; D uncertain. CDR1 is SNHLY, CDR2 FYNNEI, per germline. This CDR3 contains 15 residues. V dropped 6 bases and J dropped 0 bases, with 14 bases sitting between them. In DNA form, the CDR3 reads TGTGCCAGCAGCGCGGAATCAGTCCCTAACTATGGCTACACCTTC. Protein: CASSAESVPNYGYTF. The full variable domain, in which reference TRBV2 and TRBJ1-2 provide the parts outside the CDR3, is EPEVTQTPSHQVTQMGQEVILRCVPISNHLYFYWYRQILGQKVEFLVSFYNNEISEKSEIFDDQFSVERPDGSNFTLKIRSTKLEDSAMYFCASSAESVPNYGYTFGSGTRLTVV.

The genes are TRBV29-1 and TRBJ1-1; 10 bases match TRBD1. V lost 7 bases to trimming and J lost 2 bases; unmatched junction nucleotides: 7. Germline-derived CDR1 and CDR2 are SQVTM and ANQGSEA. The CDR3 has 14 amino acids. The CDR3 DNA follows: TGCAGCGCAACCAGGACAGGGGGTAACACTGAAGCTTTCTTT. Amino acids: CSATRTGGNTEAFF.

V gene TRBV7-3 combines with J gene TRBJ2-3; TRBD2 agrees at 7 bases. V lost 4 bases and J lost 0; bases outside the gene matches: 4. CDR3 length equals 15 residues. CDR1 is SGHTA, CDR2 FQGTGA, per germline. The CDR3 bases are TGTGCCAGCAGCTCGCCTAGCGGTAGCACAGATACGCAGTATTTT. This encodes CASSSPSGSTDTQYF.